This passage covers 10 T cell receptor beta chains from one sample sequenced in a study of cytomegalovirus exposure and HLA in healthy donors. The PCR used 60 Vbeta and 13 Jbeta primers. Data came from immunoSEQ multiplex PCR; TCRdb stores just in-frame clones and leaves some out. The data show approximately 130,000 clones, 60% to 85% seen once. Sequencing was performed on PBMCs. These receptors were collected from a woman aged 35 to 49 in good health and CMV-seronegative.

V and J are TRBV2 and TRBJ2-2; 10 bases are shared with TRBD1. J gave up 6 bases and V 6 bases, and 7 bases lay outside the gene matches. From germline, CDR1 is SNHLY and CDR2 FYNNEI. The CDR3 has 15 amino acids. CDR3 amino acids: CASSESGTGAGELFF. The CDR3 DNA reads as TGTGCCAGCAGCGAATCCGGGACAGGGGCCGGGGAGCTGTTTTTT.

This sequence joins TRBV2 and TRBJ2-2; a possible D gene is TRBD2 (6 bases). The CDR3 is made up of 15 amino acids. Trimming left V 4 bases short and J 7 bases short, with 16 bases between. Germline V gene lookup returns CDR1 SNHLY and CDR2 FYNNEI. The CDR3 loop reads CASSANRGGGGELFF. CDR3 nucleotide sequence: TGTGCCAGCAGTGCGAATCGGGGAGGTGGCGGGGAGCTGTTTTTT.

This chain connects TRBV7-9 to TRBJ2-3; TRBD2 matches 15 bases. The CDR3 covers 19 residues. V lost 4 bases and J lost 6; bases outside the gene matches: 14. Germline V gene sequence: CDR1 SEHNR, CDR2 FQNEAQ (reference sequence). CDR3 sequence (DNA): TGTGCCAGCAGCTCGATTCGCCCGGGACTAGCGGGGGGAAAGGATACGCAGTATTTT. It translates to CASSSIRPGLAGGKDTQYF.

The chain joins TRBV10-3 to TRBJ2-5; tentative D call: TRBD2 (7 bases). V was shortened by 4 bases and J by 4 bases, with 13 bases between the two germline ends. The CDR3 spans 14 residues. CDR1 ENHRY and CDR2 SYGVKD come from the germline V gene. In nucleotides, the CDR3 is TGTGCCATCAGTGGGGACACTAGCGTAGAGACCCAGTACTTC. This translates into CAISGDTSVETQYF.

The chain recombines TRBV27 with TRBJ1-6; D unclear. The CDR3 covers 14 residues. The germline gives CDR1 MNHEY, CDR2 SMNVEV (reference sequence). V lost 3 bases, J lost 10 bases, and 13 bases lay in between. The CDR3 DNA reads as TGTGCCAGCAGTTTCTTGGCTCAAACCTCACCCCTCCACTTT. Protein: CASSFLAQTSPLHF.

The chain carries TRBV28 and TRBJ1-3, with D hard to call. V was cut by 2 bases and J by 0 bases, with 8 bases left in between. This CDR3 spans 15 amino acids. CDR1 and CDR2 from the germline V gene are MDHEN and SYDVKM. CDR3 sequence reads: CASSLEGHSGNTIYF. The CDR3 nucleotides are TGTGCCAGCAGTTTAGAGGGCCACTCTGGAAACACCATATATTTT. Complete variable domain (other parts from reference TRBV28 and TRBJ1-3): DVKVTQSSRYLVKRTGEKVFLECVQDMDHENMFWYRQDPGLGLRLIYFSYDVKMKEKGDIPEGYSVSREKKERFSLILESASTNQTSMYLCASSLEGHSGNTIYFGEGSWLTVV.

The CDR3 region has the DNA TGCGCCAGCAGCCAAGCCCGGGGAACTAGCGGGCGATACAATGAGCAGTTCTTC. This gives the protein CASSQARGTSGRYNEQFF. The chain couples TRBV4-3 to TRBJ2-1, with TRBD2 matching over 9 bases. The CDR3 loop spans 18 amino acids. Germline V gene sequence: CDR1 LGHNA, CDR2 YSLEER. J lost 4 bases, V lost 1 base, and 11 bases had no gene match.

The chain recombines TRBV27 with TRBJ1-2; D gene uncertain. Trimming cost V 3 bases and J 0 bases, with 14 bases left between them. There are 16 residues in the CDR3. From germline, CDR1 is MNHEY and CDR2 SMNVEV (reference sequence). The CDR3 region has the DNA TGTGCCAGCAGTTTCACCCGGGAAGTTCCTAACTATGGCTACACCTTC. Encoded protein: CASSFTREVPNYGYTF.

The chain is built from TRBV13 and TRBJ2-3; 9 bases are shared with TRBD1. The CDR3 covers 18 residues. V lost 5 bases, J lost 5 bases, and 17 bases stayed unmatched. Germline V gives CDR1 PRHDT, CDR2 FYEKMQ (reference sequence). This CDR3 is CASSPIGVTGGYIDTQYF. CDR3 sequence (DNA): TGTGCCAGCAGCCCCATCGGGGTAACAGGGGGCTATATAGATACGCAGTATTTT. Full variable domain (outside the CDR3, taken from reference TRBV13 and TRBJ2-3): AAGVIQSPRHLIKEKRETATLKCYPIPRHDTVYWYQQGPGQDPQFLISFYEKMQSDKGSIPDRFSAQQFSDYHSELNMSSLELGDSALYFCASSPIGVTGGYIDTQYFGPGTRLTVL.

The chain couples TRBV5-1 to TRBJ1-1; 8 positions match TRBD1. The V gene end was trimmed by 3 bases and the J gene end by 2 bases; junction bases not matched to a gene: 3. The CDR3 contains 14 residues. Germline V CDR1 and CDR2: SGHRS, YFSETQ. The CDR3 region is CASSSGGPNTEAFF. DNA for the CDR3: TGCGCCAGCAGCTCAGGGGGCCCAAACACTGAAGCTTTCTTT.